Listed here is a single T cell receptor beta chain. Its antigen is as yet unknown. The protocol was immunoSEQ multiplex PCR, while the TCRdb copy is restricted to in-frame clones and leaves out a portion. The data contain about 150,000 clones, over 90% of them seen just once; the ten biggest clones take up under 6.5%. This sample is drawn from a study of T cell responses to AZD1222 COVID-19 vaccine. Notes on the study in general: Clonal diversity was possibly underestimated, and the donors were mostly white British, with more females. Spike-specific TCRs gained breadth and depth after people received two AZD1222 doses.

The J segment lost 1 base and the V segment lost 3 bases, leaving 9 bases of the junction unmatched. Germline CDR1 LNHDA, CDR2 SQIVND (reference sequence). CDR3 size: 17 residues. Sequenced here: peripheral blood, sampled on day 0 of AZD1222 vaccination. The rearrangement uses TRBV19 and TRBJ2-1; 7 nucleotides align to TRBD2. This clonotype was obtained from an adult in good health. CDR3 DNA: TGTGCCAGTAGTATGGTTCCTGATAGCGGGTCCTACAATGAGCAGTTCTTC. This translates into CASSMVPDSGSYNEQFF.